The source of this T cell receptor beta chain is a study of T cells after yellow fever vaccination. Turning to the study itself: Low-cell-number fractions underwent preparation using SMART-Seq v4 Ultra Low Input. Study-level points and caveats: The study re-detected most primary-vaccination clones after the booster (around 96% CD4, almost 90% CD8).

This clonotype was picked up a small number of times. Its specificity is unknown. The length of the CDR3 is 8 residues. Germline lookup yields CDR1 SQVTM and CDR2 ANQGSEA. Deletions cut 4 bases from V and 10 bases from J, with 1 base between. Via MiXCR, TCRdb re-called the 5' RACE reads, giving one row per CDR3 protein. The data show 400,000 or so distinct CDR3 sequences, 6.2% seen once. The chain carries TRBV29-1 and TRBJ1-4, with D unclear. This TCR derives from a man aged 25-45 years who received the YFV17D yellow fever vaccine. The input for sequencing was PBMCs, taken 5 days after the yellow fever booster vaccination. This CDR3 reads CSVVKLFF. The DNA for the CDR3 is TGCAGCGTTGTAAAACTGTTTTTT.